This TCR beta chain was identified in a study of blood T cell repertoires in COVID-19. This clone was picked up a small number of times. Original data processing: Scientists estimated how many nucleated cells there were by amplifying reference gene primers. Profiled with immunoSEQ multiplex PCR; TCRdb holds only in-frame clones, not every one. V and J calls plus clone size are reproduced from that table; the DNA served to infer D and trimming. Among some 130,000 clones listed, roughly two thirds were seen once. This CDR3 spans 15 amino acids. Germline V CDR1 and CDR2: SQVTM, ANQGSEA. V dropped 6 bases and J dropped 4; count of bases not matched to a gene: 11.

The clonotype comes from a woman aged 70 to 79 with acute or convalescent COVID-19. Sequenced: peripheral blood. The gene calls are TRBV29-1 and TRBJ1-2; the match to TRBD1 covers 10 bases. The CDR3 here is CSVVRTGGGRYGYTF. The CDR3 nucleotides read TGCAGCGTCGTCCGGACAGGGGGAGGGCGCTATGGCTACACCTTC.